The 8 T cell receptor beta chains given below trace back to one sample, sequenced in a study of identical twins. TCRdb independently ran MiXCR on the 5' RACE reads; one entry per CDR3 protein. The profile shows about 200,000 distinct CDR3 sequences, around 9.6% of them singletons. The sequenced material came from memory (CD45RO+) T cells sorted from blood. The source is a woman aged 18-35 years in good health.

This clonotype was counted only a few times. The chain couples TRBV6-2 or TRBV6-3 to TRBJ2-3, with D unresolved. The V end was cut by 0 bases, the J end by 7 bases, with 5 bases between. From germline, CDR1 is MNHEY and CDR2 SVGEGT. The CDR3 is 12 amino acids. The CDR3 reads CASSYSANTQYF. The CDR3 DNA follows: TGTGCCAGCAGTTACTCTGCTAATACGCAGTATTTT.

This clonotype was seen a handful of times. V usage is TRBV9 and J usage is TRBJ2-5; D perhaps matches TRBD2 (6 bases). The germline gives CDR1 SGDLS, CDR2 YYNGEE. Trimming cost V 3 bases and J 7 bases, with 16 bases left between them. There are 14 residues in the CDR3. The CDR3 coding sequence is TGTGCCAGCAGCGCAACCGGAGGGTACGGGACCCAGTACTTC. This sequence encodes CASSATGGYGTQYF.

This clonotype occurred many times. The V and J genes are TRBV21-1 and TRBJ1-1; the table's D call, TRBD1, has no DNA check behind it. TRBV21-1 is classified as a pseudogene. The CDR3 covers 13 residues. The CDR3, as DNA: TGTGCCAGCAGTGAGGGGCAGAACACTGAAGCTTTCTTT. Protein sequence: CASSEGQNTEAFF.

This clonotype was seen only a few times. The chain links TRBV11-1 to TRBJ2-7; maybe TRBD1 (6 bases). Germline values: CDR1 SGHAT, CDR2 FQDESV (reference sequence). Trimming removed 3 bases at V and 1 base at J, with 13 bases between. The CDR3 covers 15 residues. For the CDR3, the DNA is TGTGCCAGCAGCTTGCAGGGGCGCCCATCCTACGAGCAGTACTTC. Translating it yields CASSLQGRPSYEQYF.

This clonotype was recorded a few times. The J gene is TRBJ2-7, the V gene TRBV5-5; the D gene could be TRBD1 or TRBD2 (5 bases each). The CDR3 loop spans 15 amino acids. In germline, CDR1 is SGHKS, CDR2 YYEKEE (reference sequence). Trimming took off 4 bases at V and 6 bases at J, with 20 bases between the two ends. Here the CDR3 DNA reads TGTGCCAGCAGCGTGAGGGGCCTTATGGCGGGCGAGCAGTACTTC. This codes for CASSVRGLMAGEQYF.

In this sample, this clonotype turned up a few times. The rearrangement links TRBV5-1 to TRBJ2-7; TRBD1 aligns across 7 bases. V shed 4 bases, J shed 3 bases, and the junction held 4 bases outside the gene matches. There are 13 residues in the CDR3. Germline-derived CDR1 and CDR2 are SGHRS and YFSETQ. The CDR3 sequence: CASSGDSLYEQYF. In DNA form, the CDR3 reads TGCGCCAGCAGCGGGGACAGCCTCTACGAGCAGTACTTC.

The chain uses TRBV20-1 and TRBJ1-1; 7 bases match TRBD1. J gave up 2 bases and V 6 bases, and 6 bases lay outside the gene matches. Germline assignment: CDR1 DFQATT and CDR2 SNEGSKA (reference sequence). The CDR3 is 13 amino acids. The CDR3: CSARDRVNTEAFF. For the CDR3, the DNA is TGCAGTGCCCGGGACAGAGTAAACACTGAAGCTTTCTTT.

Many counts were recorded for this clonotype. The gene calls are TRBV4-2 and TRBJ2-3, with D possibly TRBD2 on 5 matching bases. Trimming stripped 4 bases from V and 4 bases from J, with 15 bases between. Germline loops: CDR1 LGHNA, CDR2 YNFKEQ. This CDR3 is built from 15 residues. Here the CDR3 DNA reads TGTGCCAGCAGCCCTAACGAGGGTGTGGCAGATACGCAGTATTTT. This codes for CASSPNEGVADTQYF.